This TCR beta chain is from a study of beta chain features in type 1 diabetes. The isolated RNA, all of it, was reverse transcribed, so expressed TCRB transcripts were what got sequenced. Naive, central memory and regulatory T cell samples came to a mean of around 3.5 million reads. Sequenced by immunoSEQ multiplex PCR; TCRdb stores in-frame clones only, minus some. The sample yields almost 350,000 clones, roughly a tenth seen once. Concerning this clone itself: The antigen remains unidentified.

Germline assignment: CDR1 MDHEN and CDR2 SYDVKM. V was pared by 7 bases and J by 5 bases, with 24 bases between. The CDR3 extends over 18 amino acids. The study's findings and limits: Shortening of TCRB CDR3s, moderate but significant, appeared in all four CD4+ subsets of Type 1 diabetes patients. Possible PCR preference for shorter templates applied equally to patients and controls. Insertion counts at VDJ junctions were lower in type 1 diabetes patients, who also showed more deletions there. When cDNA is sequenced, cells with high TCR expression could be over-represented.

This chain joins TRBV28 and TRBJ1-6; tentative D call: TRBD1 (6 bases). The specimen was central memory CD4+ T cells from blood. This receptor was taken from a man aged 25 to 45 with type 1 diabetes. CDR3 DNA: TGTGCCAGCAACACTGCGGGGGGCGCAGAGTCCGATAATTCACCCCTCCACTTT. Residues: CASNTAGGAESDNSPLHF.